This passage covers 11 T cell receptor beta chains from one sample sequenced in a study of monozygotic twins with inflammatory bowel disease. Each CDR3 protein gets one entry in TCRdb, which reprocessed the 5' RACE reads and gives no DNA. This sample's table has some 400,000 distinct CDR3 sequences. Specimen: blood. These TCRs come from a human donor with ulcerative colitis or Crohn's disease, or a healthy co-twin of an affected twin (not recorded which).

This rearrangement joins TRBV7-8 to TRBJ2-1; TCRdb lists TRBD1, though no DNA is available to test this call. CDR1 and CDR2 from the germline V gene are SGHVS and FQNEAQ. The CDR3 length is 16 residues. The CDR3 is CASSSSGRGTWGEQFF.

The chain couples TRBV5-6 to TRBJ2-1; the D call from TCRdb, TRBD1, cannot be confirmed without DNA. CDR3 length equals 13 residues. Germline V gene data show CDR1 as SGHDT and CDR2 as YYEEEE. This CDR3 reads CASSLDSPGEQFF. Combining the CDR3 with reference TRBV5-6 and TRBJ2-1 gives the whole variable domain DAGVTQSPTHLIKTRGQQVTLRCSPKSGHDTVSWYQQALGQGPQFIFQYYEEEERQRGNFPDRFSGHQFPNYSSELNVNALLLGDSALYLCASSLDSPGEQFFGPGTRLTVL.

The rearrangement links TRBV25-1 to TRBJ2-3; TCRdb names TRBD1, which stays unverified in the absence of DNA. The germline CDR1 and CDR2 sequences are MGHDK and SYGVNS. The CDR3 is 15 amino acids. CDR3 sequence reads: CASSGRTGATDTQYF.

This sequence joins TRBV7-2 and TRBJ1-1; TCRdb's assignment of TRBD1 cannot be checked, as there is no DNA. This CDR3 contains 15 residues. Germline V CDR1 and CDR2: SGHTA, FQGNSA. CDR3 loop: CASSFGGVTNTEAFF.

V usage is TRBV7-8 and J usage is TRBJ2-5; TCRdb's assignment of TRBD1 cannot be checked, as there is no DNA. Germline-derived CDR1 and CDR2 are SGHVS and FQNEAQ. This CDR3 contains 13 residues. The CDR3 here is CASSWTTQETQYF. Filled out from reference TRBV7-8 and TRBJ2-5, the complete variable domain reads GAGVSQSPRYKVAKRGQDVALRCDPISGHVSLFWYQQALGQGPEFLTYFQNEAQLDKSGLPSDRFFAERPEGSVSTLKIQRTQQEDSAVYLCASSWTTQETQYFGPGTRLLVL.

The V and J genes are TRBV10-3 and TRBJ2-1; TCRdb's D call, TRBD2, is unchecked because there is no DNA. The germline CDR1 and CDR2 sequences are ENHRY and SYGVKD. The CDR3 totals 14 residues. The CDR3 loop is CASGDLPRRDEQFF.

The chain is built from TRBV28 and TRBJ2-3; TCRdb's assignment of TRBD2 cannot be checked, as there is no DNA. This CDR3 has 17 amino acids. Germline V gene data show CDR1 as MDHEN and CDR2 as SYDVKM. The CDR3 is CASSPPGLAGRTDTQYF. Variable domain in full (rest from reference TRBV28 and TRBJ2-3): DVKVTQSSRYLVKRTGEKVFLECVQDMDHENMFWYRQDPGLGLRLIYFSYDVKMKEKGDIPEGYSVSREKKERFSLILESASTNQTSMYLCASSPPGLAGRTDTQYFGPGTRLTVL.

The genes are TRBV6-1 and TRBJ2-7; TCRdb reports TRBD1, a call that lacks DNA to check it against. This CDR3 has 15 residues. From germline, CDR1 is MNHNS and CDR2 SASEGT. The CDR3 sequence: CASSPSTGGLYEQYF.

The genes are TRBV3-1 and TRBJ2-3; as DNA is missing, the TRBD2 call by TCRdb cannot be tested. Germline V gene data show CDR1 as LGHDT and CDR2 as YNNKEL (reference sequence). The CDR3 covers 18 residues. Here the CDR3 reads CASSQPLLAGGPTDTQYF.

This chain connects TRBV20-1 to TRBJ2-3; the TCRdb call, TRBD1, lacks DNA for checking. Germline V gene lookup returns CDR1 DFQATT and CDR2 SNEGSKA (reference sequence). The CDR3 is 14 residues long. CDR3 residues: CSASVAALTDTQYF.

CDR3 loop: CSARSDRGGHEQYF. The chain carries TRBV20-1 and TRBJ2-7; without DNA, the TCRdb call of TRBD1 cannot be checked. Per germline, CDR1 DFQATT and CDR2 SNEGSKA (reference sequence). The CDR3 has 14 amino acids.